This T cell receptor (beta chain) was identified in a study of blood T cell repertoires in COVID-19. Enrollment of patients from Seattle took place during active infection, with longitudinal follow-up. Original data processing: Estimates of nucleated cell counts were drawn from the amplification of reference gene primers. Assay: immunoSEQ multiplex PCR; the TCRdb copy retains only in-frame clones and omits some. The V and J calls and clone size come from that table; D and trimming were worked out from the DNA. The profile shows 540,000 or so clones, roughly 89% of them singletons. This clone showed up just once. The sequence was collected from a woman in her forties or fifties with COVID-19, enrolled during active disease. The sample taken for sequencing was peripheral blood.

The chain's CDR3 is CASSLAGISGYTF. CDR3 bases: TGTGCCAGCAGCTTAGCAGGGATAAGTGGCTACACCTTC. This chain connects TRBV5-6 to TRBJ1-2; D might be TRBD1 (5 bases). Germline CDR1 is SGHDT and CDR2 is YYEEEE. The CDR3 has 13 residues. The germline V and J ends were trimmed by 2 bases and 7 bases, with 12 bases remaining between them.